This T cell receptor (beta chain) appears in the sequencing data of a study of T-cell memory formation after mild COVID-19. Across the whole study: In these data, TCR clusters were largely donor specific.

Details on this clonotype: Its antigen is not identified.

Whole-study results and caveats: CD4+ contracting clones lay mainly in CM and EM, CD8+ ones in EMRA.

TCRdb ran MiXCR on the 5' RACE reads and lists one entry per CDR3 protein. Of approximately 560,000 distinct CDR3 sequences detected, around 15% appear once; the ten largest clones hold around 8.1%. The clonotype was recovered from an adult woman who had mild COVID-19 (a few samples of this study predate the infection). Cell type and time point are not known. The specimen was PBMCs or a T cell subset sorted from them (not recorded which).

The chain's CDR3 is CASSLRTGDIGELFF. CDR3 nucleotide sequence: TGTGCCAGCAGCTTACGTACAGGGGACATCGGGGAGCTGTTTTTT. J is TRBJ2-2 and V is TRBV7-9; TRBD1 aligns across 7 bases. V lost 2 bases to trimming and J lost 7 bases; unmatched junction nucleotides: 7. CDR1 is SEHNR, CDR2 FQNEAQ, per germline (reference sequence). The CDR3 runs to 15 residues. The full variable domain, rest sourced from reference TRBV7-9 and TRBJ2-2, is DTGVSQNPRHKITKRGQNVTFRCDPISEHNRLYWYRQTLGQGPEFLTYFQNEAQLEKSRLLSDRFSAERPKGSFSTLEIQRTEQGDSAMYLCASSLRTGDIGELFFGEGSRLTVL.